The clone carrying this T cell receptor (beta chain) has just a few counts. Its antigen is not known. Notes on the study in general: The TCR gene usage of tumor memory CD4+ T cells clustered together with blood and lymph node memory CD4+ cells and with lymph node naive CD4+ cells. Larger-cohort validation covered only one TCR beta V-J rearrangement.

The germline V gene encodes CDR1 MNHNS and CDR2 SASEGT. After removal of 6 bases from V and 2 bases from J, the junction contained 9 bases not matched to a gene. The CDR3 covers 17 residues. CD4+CD45RO+CD25- cells were isolated as memory CD4+ T cells. Semi-nested PCR with Nested Universal Primer A followed constant-region reverse priming of full-length variable regions. TCRdb analysed the 5' RACE reads with MiXCR anew, one entry per CDR3 protein. The sample records under 35,000 distinct CDR3 sequences, around 22% being singletons. This chain links TRBV6-1 with TRBJ2-3; 12 positions match TRBD2. This sequence originates from a female donor with breast cancer. The sequencing sample was made of memory CD4+ T cells sorted from blood. As to subset: memory CD4+ T cells, CD4+CD45RO+CD25-. In DNA, the CDR3 is TGTGCCAGCAGCACCGACACTAGCGGGGGGACCACAGATACGCAGTATTTT. Protein product: CASSTDTSGGTTDTQYF.